Presented here are 3 T cell receptor beta chains from one specimen sequenced in a study of identical twins. A single record per CDR3 protein comes from TCRdb applying MiXCR to the 5' RACE reads. The table lists 310,000 or so distinct CDR3 sequences, just under 9.5% of them singletons. The same specimen was also included in a second study, on yellow fever vaccine responses in identical twins.

Sequenced input: CD8+ T cells sorted from blood. Source of these receptors: a woman between 18 and 29 years old in good health.

This clonotype has a count of ten or more. V and J are TRBV4-1 and TRBJ1-2; 7 nucleotides align to TRBD1. V dropped 3 bases and J dropped 7; count of bases not matched to a gene: 2. Per the germline V gene, CDR1 is MGHRA and CDR2 is YSYEKL. The CDR3 is 12 residues long. CDR3 residues: CASSHNRGGYTF. For the CDR3, the DNA is TGCGCCAGCAGCCACAACAGGGGTGGCTACACCTTC.

This rearrangement joins TRBV7-9 to TRBJ2-3; 7 bases fit TRBD1. Per germline, CDR1 SEHNR and CDR2 FQNEAQ (reference sequence). The J segment lost 0 bases and the V segment lost 1 base, leaving 4 bases of the junction unmatched. CDR3 length equals 16 residues. CDR3 sequence reads: CASSLVGQTSTDTQYF. CDR3 nucleotides: TGTGCCAGCAGCTTAGTGGGACAGACCAGCACAGATACGCAGTATTTT.

There are a few counts of this clonotype. The V gene is TRBV2, the J gene TRBJ1-1, with a possible D match to TRBD1 (6 bases). This CDR3 region has 16 residues. The V end lost 4 bases, the J end lost 0 bases, and 15 bases lay between the germline ends. From germline, CDR1 is SNHLY and CDR2 FYNNEI. DNA of the CDR3: TGTGCCAGCAGTGCGGACAGAGACATAATGAACACTGAAGCTTTCTTT. Amino acid sequence: CASSADRDIMNTEAFF.